This T cell receptor beta chain was recovered during a study of siplizumab effects on memory and regulatory T cells. The study's findings and limits: It was never confirmed that proliferating Tregs from siplizumab cultures were suppressive. No naive or memory phenotype could be assigned to roughly 75-96% of proliferating clones. Treg origin accounted for an average of around 67% of mappable alloreactive CD4+ clones with siplizumab and over 25% in controls.

Concerning this clone itself: The target antigen is unknown.

TCR templates, some 93,000 per sample, were assayed. Generated by immunoSEQ multiplex PCR, the TCRdb table keeps only in-frame clones and is missing some. Among some 97,000 clones listed, more than 85% were seen once. Input material: CD4+ T cells sorted from blood. This TCR derives from a human donor in good health. Some clones in this sample may be carry-over from other donors' samples.

For the CDR3, the DNA is TGTGCCAGCAGATCCATCCGGGACGGGGGGCACACCGGGGAGCTGTTTTTT. This translates into CASRSIRDGGHTGELFF. The chain uses TRBV27 and TRBJ2-2, with D maybe TRBD2 (7 bases). The CDR3 spans 17 residues. CDR1 and CDR2 (germline): MNHEY, SMNVEV (reference sequence). V shed 6 bases and J shed 3 bases, with 20 bases lying between them.